Below, one T cell receptor beta chain is given with its context. The antigen remains undetermined. Germline V gene data show CDR1 as SGHRS and CDR2 as YFSETQ. The V and J ends lost 0 bases and 4 bases respectively, with 18 bases between them. There are 17 residues in the CDR3. This sample is drawn from a study of T-cell reconstitution after alpha-beta-depleted transplantation in children. General study points: Fresh T-cell production supplied most of the T-cell counts and diversity seen one year after transplant.

This sample's TCRbeta library carried unique molecular identifier barcodes. MiXCR, applied by TCRdb to the PCR reads, yields one record per CDR3 protein. The sample shows about 240,000 distinct CDR3 sequences, 25% of them seen only once. The sample in question was PBMCs, obtained before TCRalphabeta/CD19-depleted stem cell transplant. The chain couples TRBV5-1 to TRBJ2-3; D uncertain. This TCR derives from a girl aged 2 to 10 with Fanconi anemia, due to receive a stem cell transplant. In DNA, the CDR3 is TGCGCCAGCAGCTTGGCGAAGTGGGTCGTTTACGCAGATACGCAGTATTTT. It yields the protein CASSLAKWVVYADTQYF.